Listed below are T cell receptor beta chains from one sample, sequenced in a study of blood T cell repertoires in COVID-19. Measured with immunoSEQ multiplex PCR; TCRdb has only the in-frame clones, and not every one. The sample holds about 140,000 clones, approximately 86% seen once. What was sequenced was peripheral blood. These receptor sequences come from a human donor in a cohort sampled during active COVID-19. Each CDR3 is given with its conserved first and last residue. A D gene is named only where the DNA matches it firmly. Clone size is given for some rows only: seen once, a few or many times, or a class if the clone is expanded.

>TRBD1|TRBJ2-5|TRBV10-3|NA
TGTGCCATCAGTGACCTACAGGGGGTTCAAGAGACCCAGTACTTC
CAISDLQGVQETQYF
>TRBD2|TRBJ2-1|TRBV4-2|few
TGTGCCAGCAGCCAACGCGGGGGGGCCGTCAATGAGCAGTTCTTC
CASSQRGGAVNEQFF
>TRBD2|TRBJ2-2|TRBV24-1|NA
TGTGCCACCAGTGATCGAGGAGCCCGGGCTAGCGGGAGTAGAACCGGGGAGCTGTTTTTT
CATSDRGARASGSRTGELFF
>NA|TRBJ2-5|TRBV24-1|NA
TGTGCCACCAGTGGTAGGGGAGGTACCGCTCAAGAGACCCAGTACTTC
CATSGRGGTAQETQYF
>TRBD2|TRBJ2-1|TRBV5-1|NA
TGCGCCAGCAGCTTAGTCCTAGCGGGGACGGGTGAGCAGTTCTTC
CASSLVLAGTGEQFF
>TRBD2|TRBJ2-5|TRBV28|NA
TGTGCCAGCAGAGCGGGAGGGTACCAAGAGACCCAGTACTTC
CASRAGGYQETQYF
>NA|TRBJ2-5|TRBV5-1|NA
TGCGCCAGCAGCATAGAAAGGGGCCAAGAGACCCAGTACTTC
CASSIERGQETQYF
>TRBD1|TRBJ1-5|TRBV29-1|NA
TGCAGCGCCGGACAGGGGGGATTCAATCAGCCCCAGCATTTT
CSAGQGGFNQPQHF
>TRBD2|TRBJ2-3|TRBV7-2|NA
TGTGCCAGCAGCTCACCCCTGACTAGCGGGGGGGCCTCAGATACGCAGTATTTT
CASSSPLTSGGASDTQYF
>TRBD1|TRBJ1-2|TRBV27|NA
TGTGCCAGCAGTTTAAGTGCGGACAGGGTCGCCTATGGCTACACCTTC
CASSLSADRVAYGYTF
>TRBD1|TRBJ2-2|TRBV6-6|NA
TGTGCCAGCACCGCGGGACAGGGGGTCAGGGCCGGGGAGCTGTTTTTT
CASTAGQGVRAGELFF
>NA|TRBJ2-3|TRBV24-1|NA
TGTGCCACCAGTACTACAACTAGCACAGATACGCAGTATTTT
CATSTTTSTDTQYF
>TRBD1|TRBJ1-1|TRBV19|NA
TGTGCCAGTCGACGACAGGGGGCTGCCTCGGACACTGAAGCTTTCTTT
CASRRQGAASDTEAFF
>TRBD1|TRBJ2-7|TRBV7-9|NA
TGTGCCAGCAGCTTAGCCCCCGGGACAGGGGACCCCTACGAGCAGTACTTC
CASSLAPGTGDPYEQYF
>NA|TRBJ1-2|TRBV5-6|NA
TGTGCCAGCAGCTTGGCAGGGGATAAGGGCGGCTACACCTTC
CASSLAGDKGGYTF
>TRBD1|TRBJ1-5|TRBV19|NA
TGTGCCAGTGATAGGGGACAGGCGTATAGCAATCAGCCCCAGCATTTT
CASDRGQAYSNQPQHF
>TRBD2|TRBJ2-3|TRBV11-2|once
TGTGCCAGCAGCGTCCGTAGCGGGGGCACAGATACGCAGTATTTT
CASSVRSGGTDTQYF
>TRBD1|TRBJ1-1|TRBV28|NA
TGTGCCAGCAACCTCGACAGGGCCTCTGAAGCTTTCTTT
CASNLDRASEAFF
>TRBD2|TRBJ2-7|TRBV27|NA
TGTGCCAGCAGTTTAACTAGCGGCTACGAGCAGTACTTC
CASSLTSGYEQYF
>TRBD2|TRBJ2-1|TRBV28|NA
TGTGCCAGCAGTTTTCTAGCGGGGGGGGCCAATGAGCAGTTCTTC
CASSFLAGGANEQFF
>NA|TRBJ1-2|TRBV9|NA
TGTGCCAGCAGCGTAGGGCAGAACTATGGCTACACCTTC
CASSVGQNYGYTF
>NA|TRBJ2-1|TRBV7-9|NA
TGTGCCAGCAGCTTAGACAGGGCTTTTCGGGCCAACAATGAGCAGTTCTTC
CASSLDRAFRANNEQFF
>TRBD2|TRBJ2-1|TRBV28|NA
TGTGCCAGCAGTACCAGACTAGCGGGAGTTTTCTACAATGAGCAGTTCTTC
CASSTRLAGVFYNEQFF
>NA|TRBJ2-4|TRBV6-4|few
TGTGCCAGCCGGATAATCCCTACAGGAAAAAACATTCAGTACTTC
CASRIIPTGKNIQYF
>TRBD2|TRBJ2-3|TRBV2|NA
TGTGCCAGCAGTGAAAGGGCGGGGGGTCCAGATACGCAGTATTTT
CASSERAGGPDTQYF
>TRBD2|TRBJ2-1|TRBV3-1/TRBV3-2|NA
TGTGCCAGCAGCCAATCATTTCTAGCGGGAGGGCCGAATGAGCAGTTCTTC
CASSQSFLAGGPNEQFF
>TRBD2|TRBJ2-1|TRBV7-9|NA
TGTGCCAGCAGCCCGGGGGGACTAGTCAGTGAGCAGTTCTTC
CASSPGGLVSEQFF